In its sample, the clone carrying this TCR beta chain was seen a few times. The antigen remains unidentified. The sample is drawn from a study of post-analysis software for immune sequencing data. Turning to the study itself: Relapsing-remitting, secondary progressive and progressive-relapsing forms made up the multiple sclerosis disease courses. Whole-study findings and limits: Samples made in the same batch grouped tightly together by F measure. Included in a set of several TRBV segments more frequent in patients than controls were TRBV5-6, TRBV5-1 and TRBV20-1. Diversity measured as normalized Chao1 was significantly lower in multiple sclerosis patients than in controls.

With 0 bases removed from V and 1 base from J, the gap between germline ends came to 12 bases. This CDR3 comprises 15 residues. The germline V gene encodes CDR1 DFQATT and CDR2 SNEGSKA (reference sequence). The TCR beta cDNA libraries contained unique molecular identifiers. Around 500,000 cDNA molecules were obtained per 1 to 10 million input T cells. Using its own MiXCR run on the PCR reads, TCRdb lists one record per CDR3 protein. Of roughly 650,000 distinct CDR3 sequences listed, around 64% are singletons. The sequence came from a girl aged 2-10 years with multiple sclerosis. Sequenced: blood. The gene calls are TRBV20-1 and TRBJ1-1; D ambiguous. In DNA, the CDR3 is TGCAGTGCTAGAGATCCTCTGACGGGGAACACTGAAGCTTTCTTT. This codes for CSARDPLTGNTEAFF.